These T cell receptor beta chains were read from a single sample in a study of blood T cells in healthy people across ages. TCRdb processed the 5' RACE reads anew with MiXCR; each CDR3 protein has one entry. In the table there are more than 500,000 distinct CDR3 sequences, approximately 25% of which are singletons. The sequencing input was blood. These receptors were obtained from a woman aged 70-85 years in good health. Each CDR3 is given with its conserved first and last residue.

TRBV10-2	CASRSGTGNYEQYF
TRBV12-5	CASGLDGLVVETQYF
TRBV6-4	CASSDSTSGSTDTQYF
TRBV12-3/TRBV12-4	CASRNRGGAADTQYF
TRBV5-1	CASDTGRGVQETQYF
TRBV25-1	CASSEWGTDTDTQYF
TRBV7-3	CASSLNVNTEAFF
TRBV7-8	CASSPLRAGAAQYF
TRBV29-1	CSAGVSATQDYEQYF
TRBV24-1	CATSDPPPENPSAGELFF